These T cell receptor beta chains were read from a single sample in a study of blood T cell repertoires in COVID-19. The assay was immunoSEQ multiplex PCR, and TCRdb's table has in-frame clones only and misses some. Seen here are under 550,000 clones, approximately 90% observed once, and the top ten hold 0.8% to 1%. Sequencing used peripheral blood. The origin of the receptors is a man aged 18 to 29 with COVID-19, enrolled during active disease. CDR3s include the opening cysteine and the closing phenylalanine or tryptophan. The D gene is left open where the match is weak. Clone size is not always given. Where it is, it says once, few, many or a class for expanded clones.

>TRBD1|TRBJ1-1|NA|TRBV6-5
CASSYDRGGNTEAFF
TGTGCCAGCAGTTACGACAGGGGCGGGAACACTGAAGCTTTCTTT
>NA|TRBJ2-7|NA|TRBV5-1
CASSLGQGRDEQYF
TGCGCCAGCAGCTTGGGGCAGGGCAGAGACGAGCAGTACTTC
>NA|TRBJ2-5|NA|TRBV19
CASSPGVTQYF
TGTGCCAGTAGCCCCGGTGTGACCCAGTACTTC
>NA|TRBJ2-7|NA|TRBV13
CASSQPDRDEQYF
TGTGCCAGCAGCCAACCCGACCGGGACGAGCAGTACTTC
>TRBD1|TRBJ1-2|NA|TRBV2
CASSEQGAEYGYTF
TGTGCCAGCAGTGAACAGGGGGCGGAGTATGGCTACACCTTC
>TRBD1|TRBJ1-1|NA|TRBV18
CASLRGTGGVETEAFF
TGTGCCAGCTTAAGGGGGACAGGGGGCGTGGAGACTGAAGCTTTCTTT
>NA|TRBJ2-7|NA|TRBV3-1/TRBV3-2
CASSQGSREQYF
TGTGCCAGCAGCCAAGGGTCGCGGGAGCAGTACTTC
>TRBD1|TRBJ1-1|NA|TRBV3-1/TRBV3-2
CASSRDRGTEAFF
TGTGCCAGCAGCCGCGACAGGGGGACTGAAGCTTTCTTT
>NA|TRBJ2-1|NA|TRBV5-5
CASSLWGDEQFF
TGTGCCAGCAGCTTGTGGGGCGATGAGCAGTTCTTC
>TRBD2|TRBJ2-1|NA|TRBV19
CASSIAASGYNEQFF
TGTGCCAGTAGTATAGCGGCTAGCGGATACAATGAGCAGTTCTTC
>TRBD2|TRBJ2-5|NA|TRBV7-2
CASSLSPSGSGETQYF
TGTGCCAGCAGCTTATCGCCTAGCGGGAGTGGGGAGACCCAGTACTTC
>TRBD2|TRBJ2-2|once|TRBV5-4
CATTESGRTNGELFF
TGTGCCACTACGGAGAGCGGGAGGACAAACGGGGAGCTGTTTTTT
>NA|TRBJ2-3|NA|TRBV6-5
CASSYSPSPTDTQYF
TGTGCCAGCAGTTACTCGCCTAGCCCCACAGATACGCAGTATTTT
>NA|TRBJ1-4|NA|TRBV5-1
CASSLMGSDEKLFF
TGCGCCAGCAGCTTGATGGGGAGCGATGAAAAACTGTTTTTT
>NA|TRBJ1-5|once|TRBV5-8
CASRQEWTAYSNQPQHF
TGTGCCAGCAGGCAGGAATGGACAGCATATAGCAATCAGCCCCAGCATTTT
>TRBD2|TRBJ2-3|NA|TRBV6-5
CASRAGESWDTQYF
TGTGCCAGCAGAGCGGGGGAGTCTTGGGATACGCAGTATTTT
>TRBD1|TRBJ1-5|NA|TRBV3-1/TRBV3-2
CASSLGTGNQPQHF
TGTGCCAGCAGCCTGGGGACAGGCAATCAGCCCCAGCATTTT
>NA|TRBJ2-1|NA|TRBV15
CATSRETGEQFF
TGTGCCACCAGCCGGGAAACTGGGGAGCAGTTCTTC
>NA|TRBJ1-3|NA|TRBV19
CASSTWTASGNTIYF
TGTGCCAGTAGTACCTGGACAGCCTCTGGAAACACCATATATTTT
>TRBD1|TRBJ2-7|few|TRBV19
CASGQVYEQYF
TGTGCCTCGGGACAGGTCTACGAGCAGTACTTC
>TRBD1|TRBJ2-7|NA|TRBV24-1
CATSPFRQGSNYF
TGTGCCACCAGTCCTTTTCGACAGGGATCCAACTACTTC
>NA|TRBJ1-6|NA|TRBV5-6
CASSSLTESSYNSPLHF
TGTGCCAGCAGCTCCCTGACAGAAAGCTCCTATAATTCACCCCTCCACTTT
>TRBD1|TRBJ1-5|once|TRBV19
CASRDRGQGKSQPQHF
TGTGCCAGTAGAGACAGGGGGCAGGGTAAGAGTCAGCCCCAGCATTTT
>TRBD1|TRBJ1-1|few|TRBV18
CASSTGGSAEAFF
TGTGCCAGCTCAACAGGGGGTTCGGCTGAAGCTTTCTTT
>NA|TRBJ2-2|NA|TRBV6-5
CASRSGTPTGELFF
TGTGCCAGCCGCTCCGGGACACCCACCGGGGAGCTGTTTTTT
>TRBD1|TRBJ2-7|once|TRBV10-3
CAIAGTELYEQYF
TGTGCCATCGCTGGGACAGAGTTATACGAGCAGTACTTC
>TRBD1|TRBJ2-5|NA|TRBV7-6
CASSQGEMGTQYF
TGTGCCAGCAGCCAGGGGGAGATGGGGACCCAGTACTTC
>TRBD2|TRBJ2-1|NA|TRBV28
CASSLRLAGSAEQFF
TGTGCCAGCAGTTTAAGACTAGCGGGATCTGCTGAGCAGTTCTTC
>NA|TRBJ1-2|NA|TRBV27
CASSASRGIVNGYTF
TGTGCCAGCAGTGCCTCCCGGGGGATTGTGAATGGCTACACCTTC
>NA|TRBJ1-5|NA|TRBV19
CASSIATRAGNQPQHF
TGTGCCAGTAGTATAGCAACCCGAGCTGGCAATCAGCCCCAGCATTTT
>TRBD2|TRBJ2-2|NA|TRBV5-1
CASSLSGTTNTGELFF
TGCGCCAGCAGTTTATCCGGGACTACCAACACCGGGGAGCTGTTTTTT
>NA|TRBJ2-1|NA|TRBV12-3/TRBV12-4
CASSLNSYNEQFF
TGTGCCAGCAGTTTGAACAGCTACAATGAGCAGTTCTTC
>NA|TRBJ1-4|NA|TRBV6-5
CASRRGGLNEKLFF
TGTGCCAGCAGGAGGGGAGGTCTTAATGAAAAACTGTTTTTT
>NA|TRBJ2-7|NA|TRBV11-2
CASSLVGGGRGRSYEQYF
TGTGCCAGCAGCTTAGTAGGGGGGGGTCGCGGCCGATCCTACGAGCAGTACTTC
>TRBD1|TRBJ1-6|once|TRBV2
CASSPGQGFSPLHF
TGTGCCAGCAGCCCGGGACAGGGGTTTTCACCCCTCCACTTT